Below, 14 T cell receptor beta chains from the same sample are listed, as sequenced in a study of T cell responses to AZD1222 COVID-19 vaccine. Repertoires were generated with immunoSEQ multiplex PCR, while TCRdb's copy carries only in-frame clones and drops some. The table lists 200,000 to 300,000 clones, approximately 93% of them singletons. Sequencing was performed on peripheral blood, taken on day 0 of AZD1222 vaccination. These receptors were collected from an adult in good health.

The chain employs TRBV4-2 and TRBJ1-2; a weak D match, TRBD1 (6 bases). The V end was cut by 0 bases, the J end by 8 bases, with 10 bases between. The CDR3 covers 13 residues. Germline CDR1 is LGHNA and CDR2 is YNFKEQ. The DNA for the CDR3 is TGTGCCAGCAGCCAAGATTTGGGGGGCGGCTACACCTTC. Translated, it gives CASSQDLGGGYTF.

The chain carries TRBV7-2 and TRBJ2-2; maybe TRBD2 (5 bases). This CDR3 contains 15 residues. V was shortened by 3 bases and J by 0 bases, with 8 bases between the two germline ends. Germline V lookup: CDR1 SGHTA, CDR2 FQGNSA. This CDR3 reads CASSFGLANTGELFF. In DNA form, the CDR3 reads TGTGCCAGCAGCTTCGGACTTGCGAACACCGGGGAGCTGTTTTTT.

The V call is TRBV28, the J call TRBJ2-1, with TRBD1 matching over 9 bases. CDR3 length equals 15 residues. Germline V CDR1 and CDR2: MDHEN, SYDVKM. V shed 2 bases and J 3 bases; nucleotides not matched to a gene: 2. The DNA for the CDR3 is TGTGCCAGCAGTTTAGGGGGACAGGGCTACAATGAGCAGTTCTTC. Translating gives CASSLGGQGYNEQFF.

This clone was detected only a few times. This chain uses TRBV15 with TRBJ2-2, with D possibly TRBD2 on 6 matching bases. The germline CDR1 and CDR2 sequences are LNHNV and YYDKDF (reference sequence). V was cut by 2 bases and J by 2 bases, with 12 bases left in between. The CDR3 length is 16 residues. Here the CDR3 reads CATSRMRGLNTGELFF. As DNA, the CDR3 is TGTGCCACCAGCAGAATGCGGGGACTCAACACCGGGGAGCTGTTTTTT.

The count of this clone is one. The chain recombines TRBV4-1 with TRBJ2-1, with 10 positions matching TRBD1. The CDR3 runs to 15 residues. Germline V gives CDR1 MGHRA, CDR2 YSYEKL. V shed 0 bases and J 7 bases; nucleotides not matched to a gene: 3. Here the CDR3 DNA reads TGCGCCAGCAGCCAAGATCGGGGACAGGGGAATGAGCAGTTCTTC. This codes for CASSQDRGQGNEQFF.

The gene calls are TRBV28 and TRBJ1-1; D unclear. The V and J ends lost 5 bases and 8 bases respectively, with 15 bases between them. The CDR3 is 13 residues long. Germline values: CDR1 MDHEN, CDR2 SYDVKM. The CDR3 DNA sequence: TGTGCCAGCAGTCCATGGGGTCATAGGGAAGCTTTCTTT. Translation: CASSPWGHREAFF.

This rearrangement joins TRBV11-2 to TRBJ2-3, with a possible D match to TRBD2 (7 bases). The CDR3 has 15 amino acids. V lost 5 bases, J lost 5 bases, and 17 bases lay in between. CDR1 SGHAT and CDR2 FQNNGV come from the germline V gene. CDR3 in amino acids: CASSPEGGAGDTQYF. In DNA, the CDR3 is TGTGCCAGCAGCCCCGAGGGGGGGGCAGGAGATACGCAGTATTTT.

The chain recombines TRBV7-9 with TRBJ1-2, with D tentatively TRBD1 (6 bases). Germline CDR1 and CDR2: SEHNR and FQNEAQ (reference sequence). The CDR3 runs 15 residues. Trimming pared 1 base from V and 6 bases from J, leaving 15 bases between. The CDR3 coding sequence is TGTGCCAGCAGCTTAGGAACAGGCCGGGGGCATGGCTACACCTTC. This sequence encodes CASSLGTGRGHGYTF.

The V and J genes are TRBV5-1 and TRBJ1-1; 7 nucleotides align to TRBD1. Germline trimming cut 0 bases from V and 12 bases from J; bases unmatched to any gene: 17. Germline CDR1 SGHRS, CDR2 YFSETQ. This CDR3 is built from 16 residues. The CDR3 nucleotides are TGCGCCAGCAGCTTGGAGGGACAGCCTAGCCCTAGGTATTCTTTCTTT. Translation gives CASSLEGQPSPRYSFF.

The chain employs TRBV6-5 and TRBJ2-5; D is possibly TRBD1 (5 bases). This CDR3 has 13 residues. V lost 8 bases to trimming and J lost 4 bases, with 14 bases between them. Per germline, CDR1 MNHEY and CDR2 SVGAGI. The CDR3 nucleotides are TGTGCCAGCCACAGGAGTGAGCGAGAGACCCAGTACTTC. Protein sequence: CASHRSERETQYF.

This clone is a singleton in its sample. The rearrangement uses TRBV29-1 and TRBJ2-1; TRBD2 aligns across 7 bases. The junction had 6 bases not matched to a gene; V was cut back by 4 bases and J by 0 bases. The germline V gene encodes CDR1 SQVTM and CDR2 ANQGSEA. CDR3 length equals 15 residues. Here the CDR3 reads CSVGVLAVSYNEQFF. CDR3 bases: TGCAGCGTTGGGGTGCTAGCGGTCTCCTACAATGAGCAGTTCTTC.

The J gene is TRBJ2-1, the V gene TRBV9; 7 bases are a match to TRBD1. CDR1 and CDR2 from the germline V gene are SGDLS and YYNGEE. Germline trimming cut 3 bases from V and 10 bases from J; bases unmatched to any gene: 7. The CDR3 has 13 amino acids. CDR3 in DNA: TGTGCCAGCAGCGCGCGACAGGGTGGGGAGCAGTTCTTC. Encoded protein: CASSARQGGEQFF.

This chain links TRBV7-9 with TRBJ1-4, with 7 bases identical to TRBD1. Trimming cost V 5 bases and J 0 bases; bases outside gene matches: 15. This CDR3 region has 19 residues. Per the germline V gene, CDR1 is SEHNR and CDR2 is FQNEAQ (reference sequence). CDR3 residues: CASSPARSGQISTNEKLFF. In DNA, the CDR3 is TGTGCCAGCAGCCCCGCCCGGTCGGGACAGATATCAACTAATGAAAAACTGTTTTTT.

The chain has TRBV2 and TRBJ2-7, with D perhaps TRBD1 (6 bases). V was trimmed by 7 bases and J by 3 bases, leaving 13 bases between them. Germline loops: CDR1 SNHLY, CDR2 FYNNEI. The CDR3 has 13 residues. Written as DNA, the CDR3 is TGTGCCAGCAACCTCGACAGGTTCTACGAGCAGTACTTC. It yields the protein CASNLDRFYEQYF.